Here is one T cell receptor (beta chain) with its context. What it binds is not known. Repertoires were generated with immunoSEQ multiplex PCR, while TCRdb's copy carries only in-frame clones and drops some. The table records tens of thousands of clones, 85% to 90% of them present only once. This specimen belongs to a study of OX40 agonist ivuxolimab in advanced cancers. Study findings and constraints: Fewer expanded clones were found on average in CD4+ than in CD8+ T cells.

With baseline, cycle 4 day 1, and cycle 7 day 1 as timepoints, blood was sampled. The clonotype was recovered from an adult with an advanced solid tumor such as melanoma, head and neck, liver or kidney cancer. Sequencing was performed on CD4+ or CD8+ T cells sorted from blood, taken in a trial of the OX40 agonist ivuxolimab.

The CDR3: CASSLGQYEQYF. CDR3 DNA sequence: TGTGCCAGCAGTTTGGGACAGTACGAGCAGTACTTC. This rearrangement joins TRBV6-6 to TRBJ2-7, with 7 bases lining up with TRBD1. Germline loops: CDR1 MNHNY, CDR2 SVGAGI (reference sequence). The CDR3 is 12 amino acids. V trimming: 4 bases; J trimming: 4 bases; junction bases outside the gene matches: 1.